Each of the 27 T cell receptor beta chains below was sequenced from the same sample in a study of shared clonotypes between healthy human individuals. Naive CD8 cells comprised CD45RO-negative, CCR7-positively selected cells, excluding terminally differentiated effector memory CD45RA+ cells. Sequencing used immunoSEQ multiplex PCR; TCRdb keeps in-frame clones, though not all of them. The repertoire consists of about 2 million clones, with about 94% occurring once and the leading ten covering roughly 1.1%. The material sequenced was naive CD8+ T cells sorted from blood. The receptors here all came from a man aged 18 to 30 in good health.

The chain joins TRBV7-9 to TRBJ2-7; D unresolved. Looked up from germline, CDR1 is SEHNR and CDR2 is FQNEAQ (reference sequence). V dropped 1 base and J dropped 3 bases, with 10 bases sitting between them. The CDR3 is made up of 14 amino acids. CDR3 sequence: CASSLDGHGYEQYF. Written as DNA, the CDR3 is TGTGCCAGCAGCTTAGACGGCCATGGCTACGAGCAGTACTTC.

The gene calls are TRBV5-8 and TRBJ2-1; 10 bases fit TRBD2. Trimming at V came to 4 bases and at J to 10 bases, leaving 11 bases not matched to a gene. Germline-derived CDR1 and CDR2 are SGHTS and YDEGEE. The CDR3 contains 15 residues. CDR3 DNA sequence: TGTGCCAGCAGCCTGGCGGTAGCGGGAGGCCCAGAGCAGTTCTTC. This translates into CASSLAVAGGPEQFF.

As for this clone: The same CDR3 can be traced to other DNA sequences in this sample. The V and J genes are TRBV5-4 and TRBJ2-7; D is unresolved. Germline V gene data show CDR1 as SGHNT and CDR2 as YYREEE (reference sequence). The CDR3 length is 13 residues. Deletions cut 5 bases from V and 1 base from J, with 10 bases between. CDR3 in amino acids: CASSFTGSYEQYF. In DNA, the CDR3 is TGTGCCAGCAGTTTTACCGGGTCCTACGAGCAGTACTTC.

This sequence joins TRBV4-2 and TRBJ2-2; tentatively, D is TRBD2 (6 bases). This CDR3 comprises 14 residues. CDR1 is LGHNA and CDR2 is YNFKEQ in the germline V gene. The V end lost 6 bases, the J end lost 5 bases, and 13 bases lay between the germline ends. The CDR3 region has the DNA TGTGCCAGCAGTCACACGGAGGGGACCGGGGAGCTGTTTTTT. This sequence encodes CASSHTEGTGELFF.

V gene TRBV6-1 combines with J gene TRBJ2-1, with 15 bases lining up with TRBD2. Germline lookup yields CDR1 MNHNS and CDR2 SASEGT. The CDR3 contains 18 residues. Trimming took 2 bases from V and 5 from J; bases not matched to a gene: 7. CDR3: CASSEWWTSGRANNEQFF. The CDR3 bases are TGTGCCAGCAGTGAATGGTGGACTAGCGGGAGGGCCAACAATGAGCAGTTCTTC.

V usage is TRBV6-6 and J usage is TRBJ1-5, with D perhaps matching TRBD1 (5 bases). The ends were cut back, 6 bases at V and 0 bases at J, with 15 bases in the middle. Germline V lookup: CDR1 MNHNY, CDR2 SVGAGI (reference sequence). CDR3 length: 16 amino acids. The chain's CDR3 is CASSYSRGYSNQPQHF. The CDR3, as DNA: TGTGCCAGCAGCTATTCAAGGGGCTATAGCAATCAGCCCCAGCATTTT.

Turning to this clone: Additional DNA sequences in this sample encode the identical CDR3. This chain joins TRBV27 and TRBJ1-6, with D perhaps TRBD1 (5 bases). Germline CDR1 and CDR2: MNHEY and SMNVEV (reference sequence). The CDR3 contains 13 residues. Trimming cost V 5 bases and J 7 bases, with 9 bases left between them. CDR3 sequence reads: CASSLGTNSPLHF. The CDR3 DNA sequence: TGTGCCAGCAGTCTGGGGACCAATTCACCCCTCCACTTT.

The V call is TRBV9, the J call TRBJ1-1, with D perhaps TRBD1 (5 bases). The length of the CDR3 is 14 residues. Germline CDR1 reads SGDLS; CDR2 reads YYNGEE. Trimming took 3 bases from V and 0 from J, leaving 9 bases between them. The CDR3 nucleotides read TGTGCCAGCAGCGGAGGGGAAATGAACACTGAAGCTTTCTTT. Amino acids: CASSGGEMNTEAFF.

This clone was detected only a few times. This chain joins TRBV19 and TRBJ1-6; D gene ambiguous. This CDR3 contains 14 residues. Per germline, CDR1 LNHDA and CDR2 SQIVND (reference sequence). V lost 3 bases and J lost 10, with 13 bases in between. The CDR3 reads CASSIEAEGSPLHF. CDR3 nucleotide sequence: TGTGCCAGTAGTATCGAGGCAGAAGGCTCACCCCTCCACTTT.

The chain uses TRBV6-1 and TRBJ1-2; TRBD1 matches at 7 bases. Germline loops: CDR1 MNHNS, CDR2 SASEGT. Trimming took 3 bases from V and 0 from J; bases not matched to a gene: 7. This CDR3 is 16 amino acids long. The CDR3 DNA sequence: TGTGCCAGCAGTGAGGCAGGGGGGCATTCTAACTATGGCTACACCTTC. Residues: CASSEAGGHSNYGYTF.

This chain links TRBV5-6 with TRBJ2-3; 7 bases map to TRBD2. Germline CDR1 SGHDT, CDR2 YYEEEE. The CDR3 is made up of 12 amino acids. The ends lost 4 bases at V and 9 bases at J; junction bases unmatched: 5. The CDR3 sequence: CASSPAGETQYF. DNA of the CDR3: TGTGCCAGCAGCCCCGCGGGGGAAACGCAGTATTTT.

The CDR3 protein is CASSFGTGLRDEQYF. In nucleotides, the CDR3 is TGTGCCAGCAGTTTTGGGACGGGGCTTCGGGACGAGCAGTACTTC. The chain uses TRBV27 and TRBJ2-7; D may be TRBD1 or TRBD2 (5 bases each). Germline CDR1 and CDR2: MNHEY and SMNVEV (reference sequence). The V and J ends lost 3 bases and 5 bases respectively, with 17 bases between them. This CDR3 has 15 residues.

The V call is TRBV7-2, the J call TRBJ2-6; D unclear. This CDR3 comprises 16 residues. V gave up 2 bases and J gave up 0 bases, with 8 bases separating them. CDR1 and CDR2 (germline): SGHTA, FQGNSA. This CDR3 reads CASSLTAYSGANVLTF. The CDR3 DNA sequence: TGTGCCAGCAGCTTAACCGCTTACTCTGGGGCCAACGTCCTGACTTTC.

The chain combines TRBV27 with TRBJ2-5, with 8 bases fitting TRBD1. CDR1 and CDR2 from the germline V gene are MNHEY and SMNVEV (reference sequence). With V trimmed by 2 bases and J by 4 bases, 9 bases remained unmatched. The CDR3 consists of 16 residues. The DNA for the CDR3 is TGTGCCAGCAGTTTAGGACCAGGGGGCGCGTTAGAGACCCAGTACTTC. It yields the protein CASSLGPGGALETQYF.

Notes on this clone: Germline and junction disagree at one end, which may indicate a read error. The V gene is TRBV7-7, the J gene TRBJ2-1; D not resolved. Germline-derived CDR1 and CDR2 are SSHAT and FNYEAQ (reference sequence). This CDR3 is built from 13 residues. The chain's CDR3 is CASSAQSGYEQFF. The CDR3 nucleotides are TGTGCTAGCAGCGCCCAAAGTGGCTATGAGCAGTTCTTC.

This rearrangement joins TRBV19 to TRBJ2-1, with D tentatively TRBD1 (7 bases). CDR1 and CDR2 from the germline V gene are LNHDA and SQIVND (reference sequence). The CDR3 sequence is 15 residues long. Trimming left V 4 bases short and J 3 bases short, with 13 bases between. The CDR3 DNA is TGTGCCAGTAGTACGGCAGGGGGGTTCTACAATGAGCAGTTCTTC. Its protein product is CASSTAGGFYNEQFF.

The DNA of the CDR3 is TGTGCCAGTAGTCCCGCCGGGACAGGCACCGAGGGGTCCTACGAGCAGTACTTC. Its translation is CASSPAGTGTEGSYEQYF. The rearrangement links TRBV19 to TRBJ2-7; TRBD1 matches 8 bases. This CDR3 spans 18 amino acids. Germline values: CDR1 LNHDA, CDR2 SQIVND (reference sequence). V lost 5 bases to trimming and J lost 1 base; unmatched junction nucleotides: 16.

CDR3 loop: CAWMDRAYTGELFF. The CDR3 DNA reads TGTGCCTGGATGGACAGGGCGTACACCGGGGAGCTGTTTTTT. The chain employs TRBV30 and TRBJ2-2; TRBD1 matches at 8 bases. CDR1 is GTSNPN, CDR2 SVGIG, per germline (reference sequence). V shed 4 bases, J shed 3 bases, and the junction held 4 bases outside the gene matches. The CDR3 runs 14 residues.

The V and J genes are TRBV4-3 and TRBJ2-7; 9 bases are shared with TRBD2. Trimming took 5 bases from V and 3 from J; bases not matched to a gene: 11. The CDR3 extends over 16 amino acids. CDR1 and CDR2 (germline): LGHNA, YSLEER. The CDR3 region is CASSYSIAGEFYEQYF. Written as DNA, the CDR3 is TGCGCCAGCAGCTATTCCATAGCGGGAGAGTTCTACGAGCAGTACTTC.

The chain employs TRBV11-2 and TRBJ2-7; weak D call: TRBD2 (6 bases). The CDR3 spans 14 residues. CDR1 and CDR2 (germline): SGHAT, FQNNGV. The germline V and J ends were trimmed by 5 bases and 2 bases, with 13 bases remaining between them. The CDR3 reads CASSGGDRPYEQYF. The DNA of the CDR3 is TGTGCCAGCAGCGGCGGGGACCGCCCCTACGAGCAGTACTTC.

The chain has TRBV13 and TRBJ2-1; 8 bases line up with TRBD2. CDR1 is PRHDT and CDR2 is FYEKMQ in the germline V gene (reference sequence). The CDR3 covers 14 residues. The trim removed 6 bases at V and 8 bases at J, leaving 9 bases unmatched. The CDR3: CASSTRTSRDEQFF. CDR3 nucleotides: TGTGCCAGCAGTACTCGGACTAGCCGGGATGAGCAGTTCTTC.

As DNA, the CDR3 is TGTGCCAGCAGTGAGGGGGGGCTCACTGAAGCTTTCTTT. Translated, it gives CASSEGGLTEAFF. The gene calls are TRBV2 and TRBJ1-1; TRBD1 might be the D (6 bases). Trimming pared 3 bases from V and 4 bases from J, leaving 9 bases between. This CDR3 has 13 amino acids. Per the germline V gene, CDR1 is SNHLY and CDR2 is FYNNEI.

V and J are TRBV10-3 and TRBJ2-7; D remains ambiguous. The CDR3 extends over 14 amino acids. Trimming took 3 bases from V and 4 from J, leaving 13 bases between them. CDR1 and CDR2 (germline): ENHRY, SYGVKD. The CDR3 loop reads CAISEAVGLYEQYF. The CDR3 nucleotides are TGTGCCATCAGTGAAGCAGTCGGGCTATACGAGCAGTACTTC.

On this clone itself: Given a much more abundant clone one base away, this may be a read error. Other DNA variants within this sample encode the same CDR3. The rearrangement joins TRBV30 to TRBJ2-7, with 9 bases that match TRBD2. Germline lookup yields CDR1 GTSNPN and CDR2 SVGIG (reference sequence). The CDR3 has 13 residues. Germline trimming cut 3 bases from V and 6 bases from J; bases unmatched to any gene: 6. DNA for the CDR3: TGTGCCTGGAGGAGAACGACTAGCGGCGAGCAGTACTTC. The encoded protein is CAWRRTTSGEQYF.

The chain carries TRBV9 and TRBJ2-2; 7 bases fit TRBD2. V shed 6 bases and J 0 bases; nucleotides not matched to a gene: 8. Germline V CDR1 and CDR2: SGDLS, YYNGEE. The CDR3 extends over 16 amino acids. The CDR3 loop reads CASTLGGAPNTGELFF. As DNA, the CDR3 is TGTGCCAGCACCCTGGGAGGGGCTCCGAACACCGGGGAGCTGTTTTTT.

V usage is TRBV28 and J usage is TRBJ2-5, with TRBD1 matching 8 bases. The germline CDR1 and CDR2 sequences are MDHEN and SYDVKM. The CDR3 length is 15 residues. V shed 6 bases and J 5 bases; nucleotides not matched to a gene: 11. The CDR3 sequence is CASRPPQGAWETQYF. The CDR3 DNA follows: TGTGCCAGCAGGCCCCCTCAGGGGGCTTGGGAGACCCAGTACTTC.

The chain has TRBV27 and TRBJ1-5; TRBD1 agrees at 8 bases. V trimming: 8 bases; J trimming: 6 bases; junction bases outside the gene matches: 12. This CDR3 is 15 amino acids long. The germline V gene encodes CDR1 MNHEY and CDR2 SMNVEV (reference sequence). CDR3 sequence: CASATTDRGGQPQHF. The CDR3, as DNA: TGTGCCAGCGCGACGACCGACAGGGGCGGTCAGCCCCAGCATTTT.